These 30 T cell receptor beta chains were all obtained from the same sample, sequenced in a study of beta chain features in type 1 diabetes. cDNA synthesis used the whole RNA isolate, giving expressed TCRB sequences. Profiled with immunoSEQ multiplex PCR; TCRdb holds only in-frame clones, not every one. Of about 45,000 clones listed, about 51% are singletons. The sample taken for sequencing was Tregs from blood. Every receptor here comes from a woman between 18 and 29 years old in good health.

This clone was counted a few times. V usage is TRBV2 and J usage is TRBJ2-1; tentatively, D is TRBD1 (6 bases). This CDR3 has 13 residues. The germline gives CDR1 SNHLY, CDR2 FYNNEI. V was clipped by 7 bases and J by 2 bases, with 9 bases between them. The CDR3 DNA is TGTGCCAGCACAAGGGACACCTACAATGAGCAGTTCTTC. Encoded protein: CASTRDTYNEQFF.

This clone was recorded only once. The chain recombines TRBV7-9 with TRBJ1-1, with TRBD1 identical over 9 bases. The CDR3 has 14 residues. Germline V gene sequence: CDR1 SEHNR, CDR2 FQNEAQ (reference sequence). J was trimmed by 8 bases and V by 6 bases; bases with no gene match: 10. In DNA, the CDR3 is TGTGCCAGCAGTCAAATCGGGACAGGGACCGAAGCTTTCTTT. This codes for CASSQIGTGTEAFF.

This clone was seen only a few times. The rearrangement links TRBV5-6 to TRBJ2-7; TRBD2 matches 7 bases. Unmatched junction bases numbered 14, after V lost 4 bases and J lost 4 bases. CDR3 length: 16 residues. CDR1 is SGHDT and CDR2 is YYEEEE in the germline V gene. CDR3 sequence (DNA): TGTGCCAGCAGCAATGCTAAAGGGGCGGGAGTGTACGAGCAGTACTTC. Protein product: CASSNAKGAGVYEQYF.

V gene TRBV30 combines with J gene TRBJ2-5; TRBD1 aligns across 10 bases. Losses at the gene ends were 6 bases for V and 2 bases for J; bases not matched to a gene: 12. Germline V gene lookup returns CDR1 GTSNPN and CDR2 SVGIG (reference sequence). This CDR3 region has 16 residues. The CDR3 here is CACDLWTGGGQETQYF. CDR3 coding DNA: TGTGCCTGTGACCTCTGGACAGGGGGGGGACAAGAGACCCAGTACTTC.

The chain joins TRBV5-1 to TRBJ2-1, with D possibly matching TRBD1 (5 bases). Germline lookup yields CDR1 SGHRS and CDR2 YFSETQ. The germline V and J ends were trimmed by 1 base and 8 bases, with 10 bases remaining between them. The CDR3 has 13 residues. In DNA form, the CDR3 reads TGCGCCAGCAGCTTGATGACAGACGATGAGCAGTTCTTC. This encodes CASSLMTDDEQFF.

This clone showed up just once. The chain links TRBV7-2 to TRBJ1-2; tentatively, D is TRBD1 (5 bases). The V end lost 5 bases, the J end lost 0 bases, and 10 bases lay between the germline ends. CDR1 SGHTA and CDR2 FQGNSA come from the germline V gene. The CDR3 has 14 residues. The CDR3 sequence is CASSADITNYGYTF. CDR3 sequence (DNA): TGTGCCAGCAGCGCGGACATCACTAACTATGGCTACACCTTC.

This clone came up once. The chain recombines TRBV7-2 with TRBJ2-5; no clear D gene. The V end was cut by 2 bases, the J end by 4 bases, with 5 bases between. CDR3 length: 12 residues. Per germline, CDR1 SGHTA and CDR2 FQGNSA. CDR3 region: CASSLLIETQYF. CDR3 nucleotide sequence: TGTGCCAGCAGCTTATTAATAGAGACCCAGTACTTC.

This clone occurred a few times. The CDR3 region is CASSLDRANIQYF. DNA for the CDR3: TGTGCCAGCAGTCTGGACAGGGCAAACATTCAGTACTTC. This sequence joins TRBV6-6 and TRBJ2-4; TRBD1 matches at 8 bases. Germline V lookup: CDR1 MNHNY, CDR2 SVGAGI (reference sequence). J was trimmed by 6 bases and V by 5 bases; bases with no gene match: 3. The CDR3 loop spans 13 amino acids.

J is TRBJ2-1 and V is TRBV10-1; TRBD2 is a possible D gene (6 bases). With 0 bases removed from V and 3 bases from J, the gap between germline ends came to 6 bases. Looked up from germline, CDR1 is WNHNN and CDR2 is SYGVQD (reference sequence). The CDR3 consists of 14 residues. CDR3 loop: CASSESDYYNEQFF. The CDR3 region has the DNA TGCGCCAGCAGTGAGTCGGACTACTACAATGAGCAGTTCTTC.

This chain uses TRBV28 with TRBJ1-5; no firm D call. V lost 3 bases, J lost 3 bases, and 6 bases lay in between. The CDR3 sequence is 13 residues long. Germline CDR1 is MDHEN and CDR2 is SYDVKM. CDR3 sequence reads: CASSFRYNQPQHF. CDR3 DNA: TGTGCCAGCAGTTTCCGGTACAATCAGCCCCAGCATTTT.

V and J are TRBV6-5 and TRBJ2-5; 8 bases line up with TRBD2. This CDR3 contains 16 residues. V dropped 0 bases and J dropped 11; count of bases not matched to a gene: 14. The germline V gene has CDR1 MNHEY and CDR2 SVGAGI. The CDR3 DNA reads as TGTGCCAGCAGTTACTCGACCCGATCTAGCGGGTCCCCGCAGTACTTC. As protein: CASSYSTRSSGSPQYF.

The table lists this clone with a few counts. The V call is TRBV9, the J call TRBJ1-6; 8 bases are shared with TRBD1. The CDR3 runs to 14 residues. Germline V gene data show CDR1 as SGDLS and CDR2 as YYNGEE. After removal of 1 base from V and 9 bases from J, the junction contained 3 bases not matched to a gene. Here the CDR3 reads CASSVQGAGSPLHF. The CDR3 region has the DNA TGTGCCAGCAGCGTACAGGGGGCGGGTTCACCCCTCCACTTT.

The chain links TRBV5-5 to TRBJ2-5; TRBD2 matches at 7 bases. This CDR3 contains 17 residues. Trimming removed 0 bases from V and 4 bases from J; junction bases left unmatched: 12. CDR1 is SGHKS, CDR2 YYEKEE, per germline (reference sequence). CDR3 sequence reads: CASSLGGSSGHGETQYF. The CDR3 coding sequence is TGTGCCAGCAGCTTGGGGGGGTCTAGCGGACATGGAGAGACCCAGTACTTC.

The rearrangement uses TRBV29-1 and TRBJ1-1, with D possibly being TRBD1 (6 bases). The CDR3 is made up of 11 amino acids. Germline V gene lookup returns CDR1 SQVTM and CDR2 ANQGSEA. Trimming cost V 5 bases and J 6 bases, with 10 bases left between them. The CDR3 loop is CSVKQGSEAFF. In nucleotides, the CDR3 is TGCAGCGTTAAACAGGGCTCTGAAGCTTTCTTT.

The V and J genes are TRBV28 and TRBJ1-1, with 7 bases that match TRBD1. This CDR3 is 14 amino acids long. Germline V gene lookup returns CDR1 MDHEN and CDR2 SYDVKM. V lost 5 bases and J lost 3; bases outside the gene matches: 6. The CDR3 nucleotides read TGTGCCAGCAGTCCGACAGGGCCGGACACTGAAGCTTTCTTT. Translating gives CASSPTGPDTEAFF.

The sample holds a few counts of this clone. The rearrangement joins TRBV28 to TRBJ1-5, with D maybe TRBD1 (6 bases). V dropped 4 bases and J dropped 7 bases, with 14 bases sitting between them. This CDR3 spans 14 amino acids. Germline CDR1 MDHEN, CDR2 SYDVKM. The CDR3, as DNA: TGTGCCAGCAGTTCTACAGGGCCGGGACAGCCCCAGCATTTT. The encoded protein is CASSSTGPGQPQHF.

V is TRBV9 and J is TRBJ2-7, with 10 bases identical to TRBD2. The CDR3 runs 15 residues. V gave up 0 bases and J gave up 5 bases; unmatched junction bases: 5. Per the germline V gene, CDR1 is SGDLS and CDR2 is YYNGEE. The CDR3 DNA follows: TGTGCCAGCAGCGTAGGGCTAGCGGGAGAGAACGAGCAGTACTTC. Protein: CASSVGLAGENEQYF.

The CDR3 nucleotides are TGTGCCAGCAGCCCACTAGCGGTTAGCACAGATACGCAGTATTTT. Translated, it gives CASSPLAVSTDTQYF. The gene calls are TRBV7-3 and TRBJ2-3; TRBD2 matches at 8 bases. This CDR3 has 15 amino acids. Germline V gene data show CDR1 as SGHTA and CDR2 as FQGTGA. V gave up 5 bases and J gave up 0 bases; unmatched junction bases: 4.

The chain employs TRBV2 and TRBJ2-2; TRBD1 matches at 8 bases. The CDR3 spans 15 residues. Germline CDR1 reads SNHLY; CDR2 reads FYNNEI. Trimming took 6 bases from V and 2 from J; bases not matched to a gene: 5. The CDR3 region is CASRTGQGNTGELFF. CDR3 DNA sequence: TGTGCCAGCAGGACAGGACAGGGAAACACCGGGGAGCTGTTTTTT.

The CDR3 here is CASSALTGGASYEQYF. CDR3 DNA sequence: TGCGCCAGCAGCGCCCTGACAGGGGGCGCGAGTTACGAGCAGTACTTC. The V call is TRBV5-1, the J call TRBJ2-7; 10 bases fit TRBD1. After removal of 4 bases from V and 4 bases from J, the junction contained 11 bases not matched to a gene. The CDR3 has 16 residues. Germline assignment: CDR1 SGHRS and CDR2 YFSETQ.

This chain uses TRBV7-2 with TRBJ2-1; D call uncertain. The length of the CDR3 is 14 residues. CDR1 is SGHTA, CDR2 FQGNSA, per germline. Trimming cost V 2 bases and J 7 bases, with 12 bases left between them. The CDR3 here is CASSLSSGANEQFF. The CDR3 nucleotides read TGTGCCAGCAGCTTATCTTCAGGTGCAAATGAGCAGTTCTTC. The full variable domain, its missing parts supplied by reference TRBV7-2 and TRBJ2-1, is GAGVSQSPSNKVTEKGKDVELRCDPISGHTALYWYRQSLGQGLEFLIYFQGNSAPDKSGLPSDRFSAERTGGSVSTLTIQRTQQEDSAVYLCASSLSSGANEQFFGPGTRLTVL.

The J gene is TRBJ2-4, the V gene TRBV30, with 11 bases lining up with TRBD1. With V trimmed by 3 bases and J by 0 bases, 1 base remained unmatched. This CDR3 spans 15 amino acids. The germline V gene encodes CDR1 GTSNPN and CDR2 SVGIG (reference sequence). This chain's CDR3 is CAWRGQGAAKNIQYF. For the CDR3, the DNA is TGTGCCTGGAGAGGACAGGGGGCAGCCAAAAACATTCAGTACTTC.

This rearrangement joins TRBV2 to TRBJ2-7; 8 bases line up with TRBD2. The CDR3 totals 15 residues. The ends lost 6 bases at V and 2 bases at J; junction bases unmatched: 9. Per germline, CDR1 SNHLY and CDR2 FYNNEI. The CDR3 bases are TGTGCCAGCAGGGTAACTAGCGGAGGGGCCTACGAGCAGTACTTC. It codes for CASRVTSGGAYEQYF.

This clone showed up just a few times. The CDR3 reads CASSLGLGGQPQHF. CDR3 in DNA: TGTGCCAGCTCACTAGGACTCGGTGGTCAGCCCCAGCATTTT. The chain uses TRBV18 and TRBJ1-5, with D unresolved. Germline-derived CDR1 and CDR2 are KGHSH and LQKENI. With 4 bases removed from V and 6 bases from J, the gap between germline ends came to 13 bases. The CDR3 consists of 14 residues.

The chain employs TRBV5-1 and TRBJ2-5, with 10 nucleotides matching TRBD1. The trim removed 0 bases at V and 3 bases at J, leaving 2 bases unmatched. This CDR3 region has 15 residues. CDR1 and CDR2 (germline): SGHRS, YFSETQ. CDR3 sequence (DNA): TGCGCCAGCAGCTTGGCGGGACAGGGGAAAGAGACCCAGTACTTC. It translates to CASSLAGQGKETQYF.

The chain couples TRBV7-2 to TRBJ2-7; 8 bases align to TRBD1. This CDR3 region has 15 residues. Germline-derived CDR1 and CDR2 are SGHTA and FQGNSA. V shed 3 bases and J 0 bases; nucleotides not matched to a gene: 4. The CDR3, as DNA: TGTGCCAGCAGCTTGACAGGGGCCAGCTCCTACGAGCAGTACTTC. Its protein product is CASSLTGASSYEQYF.

This clone occurred a few times. The chain couples TRBV27 to TRBJ2-7, with 9 bases fitting TRBD1. The J segment lost 5 bases and the V segment lost 5 bases, leaving 4 bases of the junction unmatched. Germline values: CDR1 MNHEY, CDR2 SMNVEV (reference sequence). This CDR3 has 13 residues. CDR3 in DNA: TGTGCCAGCAGTCGGACAGGGGACAACGAGCAGTACTTC. This gives the protein CASSRTGDNEQYF.

CDR3 sequence reads: CASSPGQSRTQAFF. The CDR3, as DNA: TGTGCCAGCAGTCCTGGACAGAGCCGAACCCAAGCTTTCTTT. The chain carries TRBV6-5 and TRBJ1-1, with a possible D match to TRBD1 (6 bases). The CDR3 runs to 14 residues. Germline loops: CDR1 MNHEY, CDR2 SVGAGI. Trimming stripped 5 bases from V and 9 bases from J, with 19 bases between.

Only one count was recorded for this clone. The CDR3 reads CASVAKDREAYEQYF. The CDR3 DNA sequence: TGTGCCAGCGTCGCTAAAGACAGGGAGGCCTACGAGCAGTACTTC. The chain couples TRBV2 to TRBJ2-7; D possibly corresponds to TRBD1 (7 bases). Germline values: CDR1 SNHLY, CDR2 FYNNEI. The length of the CDR3 is 15 residues. Trimming took 8 bases from V and 2 from J, leaving 19 bases between them.

V is TRBV18 and J is TRBJ1-1, with 7 bases matching TRBD1. This CDR3 comprises 15 residues. V gave up 3 bases and J gave up 0 bases; unmatched junction bases: 4. In germline, CDR1 is KGHSH, CDR2 LQKENI. This CDR3 reads CASSPWDSVNTEAFF. The CDR3, as DNA: TGTGCCAGCTCACCCTGGGACAGCGTGAACACTGAAGCTTTCTTT.